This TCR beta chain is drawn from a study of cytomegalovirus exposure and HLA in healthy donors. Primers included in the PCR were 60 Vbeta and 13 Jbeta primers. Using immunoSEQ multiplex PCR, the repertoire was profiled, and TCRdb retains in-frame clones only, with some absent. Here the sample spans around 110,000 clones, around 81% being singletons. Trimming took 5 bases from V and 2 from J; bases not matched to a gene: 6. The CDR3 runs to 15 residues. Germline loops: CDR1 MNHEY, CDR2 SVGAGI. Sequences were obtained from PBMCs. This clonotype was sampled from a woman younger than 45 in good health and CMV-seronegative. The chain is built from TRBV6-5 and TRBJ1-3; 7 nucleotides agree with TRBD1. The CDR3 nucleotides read TGTGCCAGCAGTCACAGGGGACTGGCTGGAAACACCATATATTTT. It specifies CASSHRGLAGNTIYF.